This TCR beta chain was found in a study of CD8 T cells in ankylosing spondylitis. General study points: Relatively rare in peripheral blood, disease-linked clones were also CD8+. Previous work reported some of these motif variants in the synovial fluid and blood of reactive arthritis. Roughly eight highly homologous variants made up a TCR beta motif that seemed to typify ankylosing spondylitis blood.

Quantitative molecular-barcoded 5'-RACE generated the TCR beta libraries. MiXCR, run by TCRdb on the 5' RACE reads, gives a single entry per CDR3 protein. The data contain almost 45,000 distinct CDR3 sequences, 8% to 13% of them singletons. Points on this clonotype: Its matching antigen is unknown.

The sample consisted of blood, either unsorted or a sorted T cell fraction (not recorded which). This receptor was obtained from a male donor with ankylosing spondylitis or in good health (not recorded which).

For the CDR3, the DNA is TGCAGTGCTAGAGATCAGGGTCCGGTGGGTGGCTCCTACGAGCAGTACTTC. Translation: CSARDQGPVGGSYEQYF. This chain joins TRBV20-1 and TRBJ2-7, with D perhaps matching TRBD1 (5 bases). Germline CDR1 reads DFQATT; CDR2 reads SNEGSKA (reference sequence). The CDR3 has 17 amino acids. Trimming shortened V by 0 bases and J by 0 bases, and 18 bases separated the two germline ends.